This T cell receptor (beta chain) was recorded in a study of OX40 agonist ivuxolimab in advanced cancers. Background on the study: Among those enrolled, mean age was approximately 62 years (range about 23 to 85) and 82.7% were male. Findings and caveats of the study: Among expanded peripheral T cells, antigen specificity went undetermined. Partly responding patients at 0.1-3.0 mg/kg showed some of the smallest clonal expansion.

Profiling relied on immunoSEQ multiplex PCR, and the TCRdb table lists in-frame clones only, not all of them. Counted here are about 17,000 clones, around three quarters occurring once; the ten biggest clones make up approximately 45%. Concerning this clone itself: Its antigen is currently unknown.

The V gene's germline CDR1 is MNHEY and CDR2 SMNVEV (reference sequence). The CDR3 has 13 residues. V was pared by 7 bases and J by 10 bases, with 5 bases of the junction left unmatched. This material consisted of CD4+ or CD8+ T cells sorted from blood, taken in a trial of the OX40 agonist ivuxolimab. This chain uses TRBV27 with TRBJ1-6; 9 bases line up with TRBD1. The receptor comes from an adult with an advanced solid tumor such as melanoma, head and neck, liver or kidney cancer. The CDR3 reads CASKGTGNSPLHF. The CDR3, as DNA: TGTGCCAGCAAAGGGACAGGGAACTCACCCCTCCACTTT.